This T cell receptor beta chain was recorded in a study of blood T cells in healthy people across ages. A few counts support this clonotype. For the second PCR, which ran for roughly 6 to 12 cycles, a sample-barcoded 5' primer and a J-beta primer mix were used. TCRdb re-analysed the 5' RACE reads in MiXCR, keeping a single row per CDR3 protein. The sample shows roughly 1,800,000 distinct CDR3 sequences, roughly 52% of them seen only once. Per germline, CDR1 SEHNR and CDR2 FQNEAQ (reference sequence). There are 14 residues in the CDR3. Trimming shortened V by 2 bases and J by 5 bases, and 10 bases separated the two germline ends.

The sequenced sample was blood. The TCR sequence derives from a woman in her 40s in good health. V usage is TRBV7-9 and J usage is TRBJ2-1; D not resolved. CDR3 loop: CASSLRVADNEQFF. DNA of the CDR3: TGTGCCAGCAGCTTAAGGGTAGCCGACAATGAGCAGTTCTTC.